This TCR beta chain was observed in a study of blood T cell repertoires in COVID-19. Overall study context: The United States, Italy and Spain were the sources of the acute and convalescent COVID-19 samples. PBMCs, B-cell-depleted T cells, or T cells provided the cDNA or gDNA that made up the material.

The repertoire was sequenced with immunoSEQ multiplex PCR; TCRdb's copy has only in-frame clones and lacks some. The profile covers approximately 170,000 clones, with about four fifths appearing a single time and roughly 1.9% taken by the ten largest. Sequences were obtained from peripheral blood. This sequence originates from a woman aged 80 or older with acute or convalescent COVID-19.

Here the CDR3 DNA reads TGTGCCAGCAGTTACATTGGCTCCGCCGGGGGGCGAGGGCGCAATCAGCCCCAGCATTTT. As protein: CASSYIGSAGGRGRNQPQHF. The chain joins TRBV6-2 or TRBV6-3 to TRBJ1-5, with D possibly TRBD1 on 6 matching bases. The V and J ends lost 2 bases and 2 bases respectively, with 25 bases between them. This CDR3 is built from 20 residues. From germline, CDR1 is MNHEY and CDR2 SVGEGT.